The T cell receptor beta chain under discussion was sequenced for a study of T-cell memory formation after mild COVID-19. In this sample, this clonotype turned up a few times. Its specificity is unknown. Study observations and caveats: Contracting CD4+ clones were located mainly in CM and EM, and CD8+ clones in EMRA. Pre-infection memory carried some responding clones, suggesting that cross-reactive memory joined.

TCRdb independently ran MiXCR on the 5' RACE reads; one entry per CDR3 protein. The table shows 400,000 to 500,000 distinct CDR3 sequences, with 20% occurring only once. The CDR3 has 16 amino acids. The ends were cut back, 3 bases at V and 0 bases at J, with 12 bases in the middle. The germline V gene encodes CDR1 SGHTA and CDR2 FQGNSA. Sequencing input: PBMCs or a T cell subset sorted from them (not recorded which). The V and J genes are TRBV7-2 and TRBJ1-5; D unresolved. This sequence was found in an adult woman who had mild COVID-19 (a few samples of this study predate the infection). Cell type and time point are not known. CDR3 in DNA: TGTGCCAGCAGCTTTGGGCAGATTAATAGCAATCAGCCCCAGCATTTT. Amino acid sequence: CASSFGQINSNQPQHF.